These T cell receptor beta chains were read from a single sample in a study of blood T cell repertoires in COVID-19. Some clones are missing from TCRdb's copy, which holds only in-frame ones; the method was immunoSEQ multiplex PCR. Of approximately 100,000 clones listed, 86% are singletons. The sequenced sample was PBMCs or T cells enriched from blood (not recorded which). All receptors come from a woman in her forties or fifties who had recovered from COVID-19. The CDR3 runs from the conserved cysteine through the conserved F or W. D genes are given only for firm matches. The size entry is marked missing in some rows and otherwise reads once, few, many or a size class.

v_call	d_call	j_call	clone_size	cdr3_nt	cdr3_aa
TRBV30	TRBD1	TRBJ1-1	.	TGTGCCTGGCCAGGGGGGAGCACTGAAGCTTTCTTT	CAWPGGSTEAFF
TRBV2	.	TRBJ1-1	.	TGTGCCAGCAGGGATACGGGGGGGCGTTTGGGCACTGAAGCTTTCTTT	CASRDTGGRLGTEAFF
TRBV5-1	TRBD2	TRBJ2-7	.	TGCGCCAGCAGCTTGTCAACCGGGGGGGCTCTCGAGCAGTACTTC	CASSLSTGGALEQYF
TRBV30	.	TRBJ2-5	.	TGTGCCTGGGGGTCAGGAGGAAAAGAGACCCAGTACTTC	CAWGSGGKETQYF
TRBV28	TRBD2	TRBJ2-3	.	TGTGCCAGCAGTAGCCTCGGGACTAGCGGTACAGATACGCAGTATTTT	CASSSLGTSGTDTQYF
TRBV19	TRBD2	TRBJ2-1	once	TGTGCCAGTAAAACTAGCGGGGGGGCCAAGCAGTTCTTC	CASKTSGGAKQFF
TRBV3-1/TRBV3-2	.	TRBJ1-1	.	TGTGCCAGCAGCCAAGCTGGGCAAAACACTGAAGCTTTCTTT	CASSQAGQNTEAFF
TRBV27	.	TRBJ1-5	few	TGTGCCAGCAGGGACACAGGGAGCCAGCCCCAGCATTTT	CASRDTGSQPQHF
TRBV7-6	TRBD2	TRBJ2-7	once	TGTGCCAGCAGCAAGCTTGGGGGCTGGACTAGCGGCTACGAGCAGTACTTC	CASSKLGGWTSGYEQYF
TRBV4-1	.	TRBJ2-3	.	TGCGCCAGCAGCCAAGAACTAGTAACGCAGTATTTT	CASSQELVTQYF
TRBV24-1	.	TRBJ2-1	.	TGTGCCACCAGTGATTCCAACGGGGGCGGGAGGTTCTTC	CATSDSNGGGRFF
TRBV29-1	.	TRBJ2-7	.	TGCAGCACCCTGAACAGGGACTCCTACGAGCAGTACTTC	CSTLNRDSYEQYF
TRBV5-5	.	TRBJ1-5	.	TGTGCCAGCAGCCGGGGGGCCTATCAGCCCCAGCATTTT	CASSRGAYQPQHF
TRBV19	TRBD1	TRBJ1-1	once	TGTGCCAGTAGTATCCGGACAGGGGGGGCCGAAGCTTTCTTT	CASSIRTGGAEAFF
TRBV18	.	TRBJ1-1	.	TGTGCCAGCTCACCACTCCAACAGGGCTCTGAAGCTTTCTTT	CASSPLQQGSEAFF
TRBV7-2	.	TRBJ2-5	.	TGTGCCAGCAGCTTGGGGGGAACCCCAAGGGCCCAGTACTTC	CASSLGGTPRAQYF
TRBV5-4	TRBD1	TRBJ1-4	.	TGTGCCAGCAGCTCAGACGGGACAGCGGATGAAAAACTGTTTTTT	CASSSDGTADEKLFF
TRBV7-2	.	TRBJ1-5	.	TGTGCCAGCAGCTTAGGAGGCGCAAGCAATCAGCCCCAGCATTTT	CASSLGGASNQPQHF
TRBV1	.	TRBJ2-7	.	TGCACCAGCAGCGAGACGGGACAACTCTTC	CTSSETGQLF
TRBV28	.	TRBJ2-5	once	TGTGCCAGCAGTCCGCGTACGGGGGAGACCCAGTACTTC	CASSPRTGETQYF
TRBV27	.	TRBJ2-7	.	TGTGCCAGCAGTCCCGAGGGGGGGCCTTCCTACGAGCAGTACTTC	CASSPEGGPSYEQYF
TRBV5-1	.	TRBJ1-5	.	TGCGCCAGCAGCTTGGCCCTTAATCAGCCCCAGCATTTT	CASSLALNQPQHF
TRBV24-1	TRBD2	TRBJ2-3	.	TGTGCCACCAGTGACCCGTCGGGCGGGAGGGGAGACACAGATACGCAGTATTTT	CATSDPSGGRGDTDTQYF
TRBV11-2	.	TRBJ2-5	.	TGTGCCAGCAGCTTAGGAGGAGGGGGCTCAGAGACCCAGTACTTC	CASSLGGGGSETQYF
TRBV9	.	TRBJ1-6	once	TGTGCCAGCAGCGTAGAGCAGGGGACTTCACCCCTCCACTTT	CASSVEQGTSPLHF
TRBV7-9	.	TRBJ1-1	.	TGTGCCAGCAGACAGTTACAAAACAGGGCCACTGAAGCTTTCTTT	CASRQLQNRATEAFF
TRBV2	.	TRBJ1-1	few	TGTGCCAGCACCCGGGAGGGTGCAAGGTGTGCTTTCTTT	CASTREGARCAFF
TRBV3-1/TRBV3-2	.	TRBJ2-1	.	TGTGCCAGCAGCCACGGCGGCTATGAGCAGTTCTTC	CASSHGGYEQFF
TRBV18	.	TRBJ1-1	.	TGTGCCAGCTCACCAAGTAACGTGGGCGCTGAGACTGAAGCTTTCTTT	CASSPSNVGAETEAFF
TRBV25-1	.	TRBJ1-6	.	TGTGCCAGCAGATTCAAGGACAGCTTCAATTCACCCCTCCACTTT	CASRFKDSFNSPLHF
TRBV29-1	.	TRBJ1-2	.	TGCAGCGCCCGGGGGGGGTCCAAGAACTATGGCTACACCTTC	CSARGGSKNYGYTF
TRBV6-5	TRBD2	TRBJ2-1	few	TGTGCCAGCAGATCCGACGCGGGGGGGCGCTATGAGCAGTTCTTC	CASRSDAGGRYEQFF
TRBV2	TRBD1	TRBJ1-4	.	TGTGCCAGCAGTCGACAGGGGGCATATGAAAAACTGTTTTTT	CASSRQGAYEKLFF
TRBV5-8	.	TRBJ1-1	.	TGTGCCAGCAGCTTGGGCCTGGTCAGAAACACTGAAGCTTTCTTT	CASSLGLVRNTEAFF
TRBV28	TRBD1	TRBJ1-1	once	TGTGCCAGCAGTATGACAGGGACTGAAGCTTTCTTT	CASSMTGTEAFF